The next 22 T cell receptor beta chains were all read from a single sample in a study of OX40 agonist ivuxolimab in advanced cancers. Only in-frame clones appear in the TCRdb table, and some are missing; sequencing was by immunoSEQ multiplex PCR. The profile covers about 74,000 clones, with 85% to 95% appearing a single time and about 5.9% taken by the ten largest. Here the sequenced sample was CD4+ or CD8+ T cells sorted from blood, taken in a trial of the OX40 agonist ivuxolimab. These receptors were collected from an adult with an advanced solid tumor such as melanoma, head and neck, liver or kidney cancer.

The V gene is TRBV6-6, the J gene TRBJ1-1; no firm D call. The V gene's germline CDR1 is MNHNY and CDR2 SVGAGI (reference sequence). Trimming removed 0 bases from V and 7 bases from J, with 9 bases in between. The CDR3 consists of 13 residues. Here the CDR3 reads CASSYSSAYEAFF. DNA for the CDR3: TGTGCCAGCAGTTACTCATCGGCATATGAAGCTTTCTTT.

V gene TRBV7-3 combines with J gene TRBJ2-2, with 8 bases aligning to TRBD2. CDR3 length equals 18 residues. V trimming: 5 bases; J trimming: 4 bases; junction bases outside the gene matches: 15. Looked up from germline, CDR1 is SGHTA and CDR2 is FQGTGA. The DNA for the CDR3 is TGTGCCAGCAGCCCCCGGACTAGCTCCGGAGCGGGCACCGGGGAGCTGTTTTTT. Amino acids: CASSPRTSSGAGTGELFF. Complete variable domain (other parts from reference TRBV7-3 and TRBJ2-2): GAGVSQTPSNKVTEKGKYVELRCDPISGHTALYWYRQSLGQGPEFLIYFQGTGAADDSGLPNDRFFAVRPEGSVSTLKIQRTERGDSAVYLCASSPRTSSGAGTGELFFGEGSRLTVL.

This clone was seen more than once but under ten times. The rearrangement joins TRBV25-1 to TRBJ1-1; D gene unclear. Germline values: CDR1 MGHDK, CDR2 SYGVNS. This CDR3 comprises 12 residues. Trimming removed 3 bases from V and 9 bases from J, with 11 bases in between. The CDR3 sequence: CASSDPSSKAFF. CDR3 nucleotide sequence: TGTGCCAGCAGTGATCCCTCGAGTAAAGCTTTCTTT.

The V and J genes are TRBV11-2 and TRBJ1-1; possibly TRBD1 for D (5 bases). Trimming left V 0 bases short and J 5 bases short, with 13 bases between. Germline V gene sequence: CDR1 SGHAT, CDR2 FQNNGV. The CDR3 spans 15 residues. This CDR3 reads CASSLEGGGGTEAFF. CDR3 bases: TGTGCCAGCAGCTTAGAGGGCGGCGGGGGGACTGAAGCTTTCTTT. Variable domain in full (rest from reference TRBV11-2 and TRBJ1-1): EAGVAQSPRYKIIEKRQSVAFWCNPISGHATLYWYQQILGQGPKLLIQFQNNGVVDDSQLPKDRFSAERLKGVDSTLKIQPAKLEDSAVYLCASSLEGGGGTEAFFGQGTRLTVV.

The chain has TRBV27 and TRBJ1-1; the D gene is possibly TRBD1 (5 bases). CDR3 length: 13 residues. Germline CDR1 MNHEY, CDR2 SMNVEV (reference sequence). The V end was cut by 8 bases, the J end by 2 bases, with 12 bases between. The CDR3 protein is CASGLQVNTEAFF. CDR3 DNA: TGTGCCAGCGGACTACAGGTTAACACTGAAGCTTTCTTT.

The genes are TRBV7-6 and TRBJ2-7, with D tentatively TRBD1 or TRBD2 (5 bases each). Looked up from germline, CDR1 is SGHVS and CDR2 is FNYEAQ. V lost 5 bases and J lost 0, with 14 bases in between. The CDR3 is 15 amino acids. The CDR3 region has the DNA TGTGCCAGCAGCGCCACGGGGCCAAGCTCCTACGAGCAGTACTTC. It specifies CASSATGPSSYEQYF.

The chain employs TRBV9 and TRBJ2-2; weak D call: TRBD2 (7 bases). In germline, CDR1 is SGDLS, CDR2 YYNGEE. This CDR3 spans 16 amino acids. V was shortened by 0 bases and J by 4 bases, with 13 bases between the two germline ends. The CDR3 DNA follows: TGTGCCAGCAGCGTAGAGGACAGCGGGGTCACCGGGGAGCTGTTTTTT. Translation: CASSVEDSGVTGELFF.

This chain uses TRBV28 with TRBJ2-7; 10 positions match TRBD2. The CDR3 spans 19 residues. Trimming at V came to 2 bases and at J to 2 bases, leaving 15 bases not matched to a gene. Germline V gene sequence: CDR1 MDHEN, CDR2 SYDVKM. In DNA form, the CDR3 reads TGTGCCAGCAGTTTACCGTCTTCTATCGGGACTAGCGAGACCTACGAGCAGTACTTC. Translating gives CASSLPSSIGTSETYEQYF.

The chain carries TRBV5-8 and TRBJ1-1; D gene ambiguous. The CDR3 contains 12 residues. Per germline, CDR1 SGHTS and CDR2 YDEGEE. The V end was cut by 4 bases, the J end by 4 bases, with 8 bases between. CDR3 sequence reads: CASSLGSTEAFF. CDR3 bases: TGTGCCAGCAGCCTGGGTAGCACTGAAGCTTTCTTT.

CDR3 loop: CASSAFPMTPGQRSYEQYF. CDR3 coding DNA: TGTGCCAGCAGCGCCTTCCCTATGACACCGGGACAGCGATCCTACGAGCAGTACTTC. V is TRBV9 and J is TRBJ2-7; 7 bases agree with TRBD1. The germline V gene encodes CDR1 SGDLS and CDR2 YYNGEE. The CDR3 consists of 19 residues. With V trimmed by 3 bases and J by 1 base, 19 bases remained unmatched.

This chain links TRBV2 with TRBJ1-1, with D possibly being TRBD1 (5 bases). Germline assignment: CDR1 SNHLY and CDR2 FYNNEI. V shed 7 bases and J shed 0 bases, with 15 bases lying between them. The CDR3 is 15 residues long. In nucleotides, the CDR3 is TGTGCCAGCACTGGGCTAGGGGCCATGAACACTGAAGCTTTCTTT. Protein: CASTGLGAMNTEAFF.

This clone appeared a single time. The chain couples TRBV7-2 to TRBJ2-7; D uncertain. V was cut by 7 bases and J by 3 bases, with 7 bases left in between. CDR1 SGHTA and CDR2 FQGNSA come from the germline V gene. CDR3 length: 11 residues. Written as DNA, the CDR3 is TGTGCCAGCACCGATAGCTACGAGCAGTACTTC. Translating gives CASTDSYEQYF.

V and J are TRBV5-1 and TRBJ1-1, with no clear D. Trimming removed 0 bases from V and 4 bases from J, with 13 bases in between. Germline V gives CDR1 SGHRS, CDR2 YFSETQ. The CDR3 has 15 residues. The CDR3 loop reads CASSLVSGWSTEAFF. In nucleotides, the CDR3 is TGCGCCAGCAGCTTGGTGAGCGGATGGAGCACTGAAGCTTTCTTT.

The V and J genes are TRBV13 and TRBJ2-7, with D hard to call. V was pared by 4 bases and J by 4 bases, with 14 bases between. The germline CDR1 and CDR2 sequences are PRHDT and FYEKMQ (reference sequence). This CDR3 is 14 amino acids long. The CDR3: CASSSTVLEYEQYF. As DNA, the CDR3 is TGTGCCAGCAGCTCCACGGTCTTAGAATACGAGCAGTACTTC.

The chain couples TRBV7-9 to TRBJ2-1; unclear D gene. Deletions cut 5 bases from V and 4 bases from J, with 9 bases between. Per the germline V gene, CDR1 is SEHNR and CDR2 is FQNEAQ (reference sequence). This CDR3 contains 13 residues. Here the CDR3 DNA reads TGTGCCAGCAGCGCCCTAGAGTACAATGAGCAGTTCTTC. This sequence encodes CASSALEYNEQFF.

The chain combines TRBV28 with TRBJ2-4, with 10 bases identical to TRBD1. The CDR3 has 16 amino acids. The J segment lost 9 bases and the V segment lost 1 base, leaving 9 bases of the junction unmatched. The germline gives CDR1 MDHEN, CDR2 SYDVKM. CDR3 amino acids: CASSLSTGGAGGIQYF. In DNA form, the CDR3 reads TGTGCCAGCAGTTTATCGACAGGGGGCGCGGGAGGCATTCAGTACTTC. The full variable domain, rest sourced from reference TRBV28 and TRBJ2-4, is DVKVTQSSRYLVKRTGEKVFLECVQDMDHENMFWYRQDPGLGLRLIYFSYDVKMKEKGDIPEGYSVSREKKERFSLILESASTNQTSMYLCASSLSTGGAGGIQYFGAGTRLSVL.

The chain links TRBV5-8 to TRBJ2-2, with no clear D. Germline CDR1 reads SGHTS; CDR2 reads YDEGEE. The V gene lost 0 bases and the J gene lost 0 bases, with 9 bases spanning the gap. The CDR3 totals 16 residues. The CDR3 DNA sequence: TGTGCCAGCAGCTTGGCCTTTCCCGCGAACACCGGGGAGCTGTTTTTT. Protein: CASSLAFPANTGELFF.

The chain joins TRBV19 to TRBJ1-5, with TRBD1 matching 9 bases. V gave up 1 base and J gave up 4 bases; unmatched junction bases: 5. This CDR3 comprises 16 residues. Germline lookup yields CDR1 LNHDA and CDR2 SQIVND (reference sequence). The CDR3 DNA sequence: TGTGCCAGTAGTATAGGGGGGACAGGGAATAATCAGCCCCAGCATTTT. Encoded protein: CASSIGGTGNNQPQHF.

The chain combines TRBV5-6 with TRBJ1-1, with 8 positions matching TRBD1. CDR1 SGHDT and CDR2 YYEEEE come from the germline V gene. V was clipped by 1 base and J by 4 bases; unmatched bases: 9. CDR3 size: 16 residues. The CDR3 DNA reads TGTGCCAGCAGCTTGATGGCAGGGGGCGATGGCACTGAAGCTTTCTTT. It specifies CASSLMAGGDGTEAFF.

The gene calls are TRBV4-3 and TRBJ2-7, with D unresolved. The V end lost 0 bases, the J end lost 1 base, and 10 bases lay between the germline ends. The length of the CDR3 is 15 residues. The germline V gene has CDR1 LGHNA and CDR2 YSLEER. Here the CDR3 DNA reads TGCGCCAGCAGCCAAGATTACGGCAGTTCCTACGAGCAGTACTTC. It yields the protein CASSQDYGSSYEQYF.

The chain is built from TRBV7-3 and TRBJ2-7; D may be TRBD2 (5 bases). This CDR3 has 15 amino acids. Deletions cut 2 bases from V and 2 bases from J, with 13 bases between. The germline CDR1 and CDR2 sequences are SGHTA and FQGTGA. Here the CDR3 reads CASSLQDGNTYEQYF. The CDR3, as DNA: TGTGCCAGCAGCTTACAGGACGGGAATACCTACGAGCAGTACTTC.

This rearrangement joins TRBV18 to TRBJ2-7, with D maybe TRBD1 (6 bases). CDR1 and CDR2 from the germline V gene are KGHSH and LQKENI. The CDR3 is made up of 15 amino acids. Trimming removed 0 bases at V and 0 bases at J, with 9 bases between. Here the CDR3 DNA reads TGTGCCAGCTCACCACCGGCAGGGGACTCCTACGAGCAGTACTTC. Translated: CASSPPAGDSYEQYF. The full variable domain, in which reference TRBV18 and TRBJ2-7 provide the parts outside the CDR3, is NAGVMQNPRHLVRRRGQEARLRCSPMKGHSHVYWYRQLPEEGLKFMVYLQKENIIDESGMPKERFSAEFPKEGPSILRIQQVVRGDSAAYFCASSPPAGDSYEQYFGPGTRLTVT.